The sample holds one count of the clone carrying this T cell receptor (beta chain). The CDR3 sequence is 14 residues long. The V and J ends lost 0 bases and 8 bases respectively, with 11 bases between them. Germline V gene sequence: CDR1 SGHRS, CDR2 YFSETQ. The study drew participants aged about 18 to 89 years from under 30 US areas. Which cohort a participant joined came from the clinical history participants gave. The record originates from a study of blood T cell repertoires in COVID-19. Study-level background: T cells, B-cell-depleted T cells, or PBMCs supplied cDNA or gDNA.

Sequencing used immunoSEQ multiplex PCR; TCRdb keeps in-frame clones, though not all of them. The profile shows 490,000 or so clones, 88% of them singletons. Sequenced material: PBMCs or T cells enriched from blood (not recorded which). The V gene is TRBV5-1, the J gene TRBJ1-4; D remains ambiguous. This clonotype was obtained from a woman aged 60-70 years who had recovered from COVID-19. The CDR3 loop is CASSLEVAGEKLFF. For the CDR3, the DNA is TGCGCCAGCAGCTTGGAGGTGGCGGGGGAAAAACTGTTTTTT.